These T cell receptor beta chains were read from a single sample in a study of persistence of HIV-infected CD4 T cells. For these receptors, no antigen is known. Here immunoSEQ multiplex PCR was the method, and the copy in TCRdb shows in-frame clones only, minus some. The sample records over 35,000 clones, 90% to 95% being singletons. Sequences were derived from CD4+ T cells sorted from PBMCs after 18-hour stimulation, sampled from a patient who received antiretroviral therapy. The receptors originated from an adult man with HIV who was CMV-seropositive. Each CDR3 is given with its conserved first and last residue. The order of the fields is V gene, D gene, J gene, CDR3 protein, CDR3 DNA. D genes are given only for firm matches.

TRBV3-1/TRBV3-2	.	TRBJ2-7	CASSQRSAYEQYF	TGTGCCAGCAGCCAGAGGAGTGCCTACGAGCAGTACTTC
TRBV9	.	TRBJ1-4	CASSPRSEEKLFF	TGTGCCAGCAGCCCCCGTTCGGAAGAAAAACTGTTTTTT
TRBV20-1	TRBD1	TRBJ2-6	CSASSQGDVLTF	TGCAGTGCTAGTAGCCAGGGGGACGTCCTGACTTTC
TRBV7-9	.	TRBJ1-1	CASRDTGNTEAFF	TGTGCCAGCAGGGACACAGGGAACACTGAAGCTTTCTTT
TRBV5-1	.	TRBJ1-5	CASSLDRGAGQPQHF	TGCGCCAGCAGCTTGGATCGGGGGGCGGGTCAGCCCCAGCATTTT
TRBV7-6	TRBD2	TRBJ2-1	CASSLRERGVGYEQFF	TGTGCCAGCAGCTTAAGGGAGCGGGGGGTTGGCTATGAGCAGTTCTTC
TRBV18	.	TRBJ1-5	CASSRPGVSNQPQHF	TGTGCCAGCTCGCGCCCTGGGGTTAGCAATCAGCCCCAGCATTTT
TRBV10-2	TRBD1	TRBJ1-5	CASSERRTGNQPQHF	TGCGCCAGCAGTGAACGACGGACAGGGAATCAGCCCCAGCATTTT
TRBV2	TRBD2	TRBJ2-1	CASSWGLAGVEQFF	TGTGCCAGCAGTTGGGGACTAGCGGGGGTTGAGCAGTTCTTC
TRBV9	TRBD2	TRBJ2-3	CASSVGLAGAPSTDTQYF	TGTGCCAGCAGCGTTGGACTAGCGGGGGCCCCTAGCACAGATACGCAGTATTTT
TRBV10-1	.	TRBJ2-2	CASSQEYTGELFF	TGCGCCAGCAGCCAAGAATACACCGGGGAGCTGTTTTTT
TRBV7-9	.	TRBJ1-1	CASSPRTVNTEAFF	TGTGCCAGCAGCCCAAGGACAGTGAACACTGAAGCTTTCTTT
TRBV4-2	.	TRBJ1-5	CASSQDLTRGEQPQHF	TGTGCCAGCAGCCAAGATTTAACCAGGGGAGAGCAGCCCCAGCATTTT
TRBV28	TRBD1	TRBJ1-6	CASISGGSRLSYNSPLHF	TGTGCCAGCATCTCAGGGGGATCTCGGTTATCCTATAATTCACCCCTCCACTTT
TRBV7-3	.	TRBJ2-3	CASSPFRGASTDTQYF	TGTGCCAGCAGCCCCTTCCGGGGGGCGAGCACAGATACGCAGTATTTT
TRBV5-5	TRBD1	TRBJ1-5	CASSRLGQGSNQPQHF	TGTGCCAGCAGCAGACTGGGACAGGGGAGCAATCAGCCCCAGCATTTT
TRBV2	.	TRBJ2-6	CASSGQRSGANVLTF	TGTGCCAGCAGTGGGCAACGATCTGGGGCCAACGTCCTGACTTTC
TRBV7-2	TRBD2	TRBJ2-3	CASSPQRGGPSTDTQYF	TGTGCCAGCAGCCCCCAACGGGGGGGCCCCAGCACAGATACGCAGTATTTT
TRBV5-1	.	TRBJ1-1	CASSYGSSNTEAFF	TGCGCCAGCAGCTACGGCAGTTCGAACACTGAAGCTTTCTTT